This TCR beta chain appears in the sequencing data of a study of monozygotic twins with inflammatory bowel disease. The study's findings and limits: Possibly reflecting limited power, no difference in repertoire similarity was found between concordant and discordant twins.

Collection of a roughly 2.5 ml blood sample took place per donor. With respect to this clonotype: Its antigen is undetermined.

Germline V CDR1 and CDR2: SGDLS, YYNGEE. CDR3 length: 15 residues. Per-sample cDNA came from eight separate reactions. TCRdb re-called the 5' RACE reads, yielding one record per CDR3 amino acid sequence without DNA. The listing records some 330,000 distinct CDR3 sequences. The source of this sequence is a human donor with ulcerative colitis or Crohn's disease, or a healthy co-twin of an affected twin (not recorded which). Sequenced sample: blood. The chain employs TRBV9 and TRBJ2-5; the D call of TRBD1 rests on TCRdb alone, since no DNA is present to check it. The CDR3: CASSSWAGSKETQYF. Looking up the rest from reference TRBV9 and TRBJ2-5 gives the full variable domain: DSGVTQTPKHLITATGQRVTLRCSPRSGDLSVYWYQQSLDQGLQFLIQYYNGEERAKGNILERFSAQQFPDLHSELNLSSLELGDSALYFCASSSWAGSKETQYFGPGTRLLVL.